The 15 T cell receptor beta chains below all came from one sample that was sequenced in a study of blood T cell repertoires in COVID-19. Generated by immunoSEQ multiplex PCR, the TCRdb table keeps only in-frame clones and is missing some. The table shows 250,000 to 300,000 clones, with approximately 85% occurring only once. The sample was peripheral blood. The receptors here all came from a man aged 50-60 years with active or convalescent COVID-19.

This clone was seen only a few times. V gene TRBV6-2 or TRBV6-3 combines with J gene TRBJ1-5; D is ambiguous. Germline V gene data show CDR1 as MNHEY and CDR2 as SVGEGT. This CDR3 has 16 residues. With 6 bases removed from V and 5 bases from J, the gap between germline ends came to 20 bases. CDR3 nucleotides: TGTGCCAGCAGCCCTAGTTATGGGCGACGCGATCAGCCCCAGCATTTT. Residues: CASSPSYGRRDQPQHF.

The gene calls are TRBV5-1 and TRBJ2-7; D possibly corresponds to TRBD1 (6 bases). The CDR3 spans 15 residues. Germline V lookup: CDR1 SGHRS, CDR2 YFSETQ. V was trimmed by 4 bases and J by 2 bases, leaving 16 bases between them. The CDR3 DNA reads as TGCGCCAGCAGCCCTTGGCAGGACAGACCCTACGAGCAGTACTTC. Amino acids: CASSPWQDRPYEQYF.

The chain carries TRBV20-1 and TRBJ1-6; D might be TRBD1 (6 bases). The CDR3 extends over 14 amino acids. Trimming took 3 bases from V and 10 from J, leaving 16 bases between them. Germline CDR1 DFQATT, CDR2 SNEGSKA (reference sequence). The CDR3 nucleotides are TGCAGTGCTAGTCAGGCAGGGGATGGGTCACCCCTCCACTTT. This encodes CSASQAGDGSPLHF.

This clone was seen once. The chain uses TRBV28 and TRBJ1-3, with 10 bases lining up with TRBD1. The CDR3 has 14 amino acids. V trimming: 5 bases; J trimming: 3 bases; junction bases outside the gene matches: 1. Germline CDR1 MDHEN, CDR2 SYDVKM. The CDR3 loop is CASSGQGVGNTIYF. CDR3 DNA sequence: TGTGCCAGCAGTGGACAGGGGGTTGGAAACACCATATATTTT. The whole variable domain, filled in from reference TRBV28 and TRBJ1-3, reads DVKVTQSSRYLVKRTGEKVFLECVQDMDHENMFWYRQDPGLGLRLIYFSYDVKMKEKGDIPEGYSVSREKKERFSLILESASTNQTSMYLCASSGQGVGNTIYFGEGSWLTVV.

The chain combines TRBV7-2 with TRBJ2-1; TRBD1 agrees at 9 bases. CDR1 is SGHTA and CDR2 is FQGNSA in the germline V gene. J gave up 3 bases and V 5 bases, and 14 bases lay outside the gene matches. The CDR3 runs 18 residues. The DNA for the CDR3 is TGTGCCAGCAGCCTAAGTGGAGCCGGGACAGGGATCTACAATGAGCAGTTCTTC. It is translated as CASSLSGAGTGIYNEQFF.

Only one count was recorded for this clone. The chain links TRBV6-5 to TRBJ1-2, with 9 bases matching TRBD1. J was trimmed by 4 bases and V by 6 bases; bases with no gene match: 6. CDR1 MNHEY and CDR2 SVGAGI come from the germline V gene. The CDR3 totals 14 residues. CDR3 nucleotide sequence: TGTGCCAGCAGGCCGGGACAGGGTTTCTATGGCTACACCTTC. Its protein product is CASRPGQGFYGYTF.

The chain joins TRBV12-3 or TRBV12-4 to TRBJ2-3; D uncertain. There are 11 residues in the CDR3. The V and J ends lost 3 bases and 6 bases respectively, with 4 bases between them. The CDR3 spells CASSFGDTQYF. CDR3 coding DNA: TGTGCCAGCAGTTTCGGGGATACGCAGTATTTT.

The CDR3 region is CASNPSSATNEQFF. DNA for the CDR3: TGCGCCAGCAACCCGTCTAGCGCCACCAATGAGCAGTTCTTC. V gene TRBV5-1 combines with J gene TRBJ2-1; D perhaps matches TRBD2 (6 bases). Germline lookup yields CDR1 SGHRS and CDR2 YFSETQ. The CDR3 extends over 14 amino acids. Trimming left V 6 bases short and J 6 bases short, with 16 bases between. The full variable domain, rest sourced from reference TRBV5-1 and TRBJ2-1, is KAGVTQTPRYLIKTRGQQVTLSCSPISGHRSVSWYQQTPGQGLQFLFEYFSETQRNKGNFPGRFSGRQFSNSRSEMNVSTLELGDSALYLCASNPSSATNEQFFGPGTRLTVL.

V and J are TRBV6-1 and TRBJ2-1, with unresolved D. Germline V CDR1 and CDR2: MNHNS, SASEGT. The CDR3 extends over 15 amino acids. Trimming took 3 bases from V and 8 from J, leaving 17 bases between them. CDR3 sequence: CASSDSSILTDEQFF. Here the CDR3 DNA reads TGTGCCAGCAGTGATAGTTCTATCTTAACAGATGAGCAGTTCTTC.

The chain is built from TRBV7-6 and TRBJ1-3; D not certain. The CDR3 covers 15 residues. The germline V gene encodes CDR1 SGHVS and CDR2 FNYEAQ. V dropped 8 bases and J dropped 0 bases, with 14 bases sitting between them. The CDR3 DNA reads TGTGCCAGCGGGCCCGCGACCCTCTCTGGAAACACCATATATTTT. Translated, it gives CASGPATLSGNTIYF.

The chain couples TRBV7-2 to TRBJ2-7; D is unclear. The V end was cut by 5 bases, the J end by 4 bases, with 12 bases between. Germline assignment: CDR1 SGHTA and CDR2 FQGNSA. CDR3 size: 13 residues. The CDR3 is CASSPYRYYEQYF. In DNA form, the CDR3 reads TGTGCCAGCAGCCCTTATCGTTATTACGAGCAGTACTTC.

The sample holds a few counts of this clone. The chain has TRBV28 and TRBJ1-2; 9 positions match TRBD1. The length of the CDR3 is 14 residues. CDR1 is MDHEN and CDR2 is SYDVKM in the germline V gene. Trimming removed 6 bases from V and 3 bases from J; junction bases left unmatched: 5. The CDR3 coding sequence is TGTGCCAGCAGACAGACAGGGGGAGACTATGGCTACACCTTC. Protein product: CASRQTGGDYGYTF.

This chain joins TRBV28 and TRBJ2-5; D is unresolved. The V gene lost 2 bases and the J gene lost 4 bases, with 8 bases spanning the gap. CDR1 MDHEN and CDR2 SYDVKM come from the germline V gene. The CDR3 loop spans 13 amino acids. The CDR3 loop is CASSLGPAETQYF. The CDR3 nucleotides read TGTGCCAGCAGTTTAGGGCCAGCAGAGACCCAGTACTTC.

The V and J genes are TRBV5-1 and TRBJ2-1; 8 bases agree with TRBD2. This CDR3 region has 16 residues. Germline trimming cut 4 bases from V and 6 bases from J; bases unmatched to any gene: 12. Germline-derived CDR1 and CDR2 are SGHRS and YFSETQ. The CDR3: CASSPGWGLVSNEQFF. The CDR3 DNA is TGCGCCAGCAGCCCCGGTTGGGGACTAGTATCCAATGAGCAGTTCTTC.

CDR3 DNA sequence: TGTGCCAGCATTCCGGGACAGGGAGGTTCCACTGAAGCTTTCTTT. Amino acid sequence: CASIPGQGGSTEAFF. The J gene is TRBJ1-1, the V gene TRBV6-5; 9 bases align to TRBD1. J was trimmed by 4 bases and V by 7 bases; bases with no gene match: 10. The length of the CDR3 is 15 residues. Germline V CDR1 and CDR2: MNHEY, SVGAGI.